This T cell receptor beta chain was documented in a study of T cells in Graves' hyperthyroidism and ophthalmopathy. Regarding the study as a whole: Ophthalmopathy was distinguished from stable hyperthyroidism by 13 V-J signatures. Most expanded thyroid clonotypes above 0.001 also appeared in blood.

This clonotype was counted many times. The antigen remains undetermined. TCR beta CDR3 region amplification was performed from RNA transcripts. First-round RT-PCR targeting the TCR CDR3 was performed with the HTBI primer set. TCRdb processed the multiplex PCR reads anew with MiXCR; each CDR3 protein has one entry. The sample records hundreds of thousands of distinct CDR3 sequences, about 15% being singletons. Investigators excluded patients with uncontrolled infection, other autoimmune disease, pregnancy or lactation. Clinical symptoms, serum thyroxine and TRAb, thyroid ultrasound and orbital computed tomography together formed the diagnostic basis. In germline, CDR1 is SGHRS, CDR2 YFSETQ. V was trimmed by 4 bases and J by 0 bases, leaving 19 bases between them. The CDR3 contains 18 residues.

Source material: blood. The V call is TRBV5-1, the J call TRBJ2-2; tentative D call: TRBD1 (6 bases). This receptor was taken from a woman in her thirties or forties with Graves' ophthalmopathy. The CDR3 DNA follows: TGCGCCAGCAGCGTAGGGCCCCCAGGGACACCGAACACCGGGGAGCTGTTTTTT. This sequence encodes CASSVGPPGTPNTGELFF.